The 32 T cell receptor beta chains below all came from one sample that was sequenced in a study of naive and memory T cell subsets. An equimolar mix of two oligonucleotides served as the beta constant-region primer for TRBC1 and TRBC2. TCRdb passed the UMI-ligation and nested PCR reads through MiXCR, listing each CDR3 protein once. The sample records 120,000 to 150,000 distinct CDR3 sequences, approximately 17% being singletons. The sequencing sample was made of naive CD4+ T cells from blood. All receptors come from a human donor in good health.

In this sample, this clonotype turned up a few times. The chain employs TRBV2 and TRBJ2-3; 13 bases align to TRBD2. The CDR3 is 14 amino acids. V lost 6 bases, J lost 7 bases, and 4 bases stayed unmatched. In germline, CDR1 is SNHLY, CDR2 FYNNEI. The CDR3 protein is CASRLAGGPHTQYF. The DNA for the CDR3 is TGTGCCAGCAGACTAGCGGGAGGGCCACATACGCAGTATTTT.

The rearrangement links TRBV7-2 to TRBJ2-5; possibly TRBD1 or TRBD2 for D (6 bases each). The V end was cut by 4 bases, the J end by 4 bases, with 10 bases between. The CDR3 is 13 amino acids. CDR1 and CDR2 from the germline V gene are SGHTA and FQGNSA. The CDR3 reads CASSWGALETQYF. The CDR3 DNA reads as TGTGCCAGCAGCTGGGGGGCCCTAGAGACCCAGTACTTC.

The rearrangement uses TRBV6-1 and TRBJ2-1, with D possibly matching TRBD1 (5 bases). The V end lost 3 bases, the J end lost 8 bases, and 17 bases lay between the germline ends. Looked up from germline, CDR1 is MNHNS and CDR2 is SASEGT. The CDR3 covers 15 residues. In nucleotides, the CDR3 is TGTGCCAGCAGTGACCAGGGTTCTTCGGGCGATGAGCAGTTCTTC. Translated: CASSDQGSSGDEQFF.

The chain recombines TRBV12-3 or TRBV12-4 with TRBJ1-2; 9 bases are a match to TRBD1. V was clipped by 3 bases and J by 7 bases; unmatched bases: 9. CDR3 length: 15 residues. CDR3 coding DNA: TGTGCCAGCAGTTTCCCTTCTGGGACAGGGATTGGCTACACCTTC. This translates into CASSFPSGTGIGYTF.

This rearrangement joins TRBV5-1 to TRBJ2-2; TRBD2 agrees at 9 bases. This CDR3 comprises 15 residues. Per the germline V gene, CDR1 is SGHRS and CDR2 is YFSETQ. V shed 0 bases and J 6 bases; nucleotides not matched to a gene: 3. CDR3 sequence reads: CASSLDAGGAGELFF. The CDR3 DNA reads as TGCGCCAGCAGCTTGGATGCGGGAGGGGCCGGGGAGCTGTTTTTT.

The CDR3 reads CASSQRLEGEQYF. In DNA, the CDR3 is TGTGCCAGCAGCCAACGATTGGAGGGCGAGCAGTACTTC. V gene TRBV3-1 combines with J gene TRBJ2-7, with a tentative D call TRBD2 (6 bases). Germline V lookup: CDR1 LGHDT, CDR2 YNNKEL (reference sequence). The CDR3 contains 13 residues. V lost 2 bases and J lost 6, with 11 bases in between.

This clonotype was observed a few times. The chain joins TRBV19 to TRBJ1-2, with D tentatively TRBD1 (6 bases). The CDR3 extends over 15 amino acids. Trimming left V 8 bases short and J 3 bases short, with 19 bases between. The germline gives CDR1 LNHDA, CDR2 SQIVND (reference sequence). CDR3 in amino acids: CASHPDRNLHYGYTF. In DNA form, the CDR3 reads TGTGCCAGTCATCCCGACAGGAACTTACACTATGGCTACACCTTC.

The chain uses TRBV5-1 and TRBJ2-7; 10 bases line up with TRBD2. The CDR3 is 16 amino acids. Germline CDR1 SGHRS, CDR2 YFSETQ. Trimming removed 4 bases from V and 4 bases from J; junction bases left unmatched: 11. DNA for the CDR3: TGCGCCAGCAGCAGGGGAGCTAGCGGGAGATCTTACGAGCAGTACTTC. This translates into CASSRGASGRSYEQYF.

This clonotype was counted a few times. This rearrangement joins TRBV3-1 to TRBJ2-7; either TRBD1 or TRBD2 may supply D (5 bases each). CDR1 and CDR2 from the germline V gene are LGHDT and YNNKEL (reference sequence). The length of the CDR3 is 14 residues. V was cut by 2 bases and J by 0 bases, with 8 bases left in between. CDR3 DNA sequence: TGTGCCAGCAGCCAACGGGACGACTCCTACGAGCAGTACTTC. Amino acid sequence: CASSQRDDSYEQYF.

The gene calls are TRBV28 and TRBJ1-2; D ambiguous. CDR3 length equals 16 residues. Germline loops: CDR1 MDHEN, CDR2 SYDVKM. V lost 5 bases and J 2 bases, leaving 18 bases between the germline ends. The CDR3: CASSVLQPSLNYGYTF. The CDR3 nucleotides are TGTGCCAGCAGTGTCCTTCAGCCTAGTTTAAACTATGGCTACACCTTC.

J is TRBJ1-1 and V is TRBV20-1; 10 positions match TRBD1. The germline V gene encodes CDR1 DFQATT and CDR2 SNEGSKA (reference sequence). V lost 6 bases, J lost 0 bases, and 4 bases stayed unmatched. CDR3 length: 14 amino acids. The CDR3 nucleotides are TGCAGTGCGAGACAGGGGGCAATGAACACTGAAGCTTTCTTT. Translated, it gives CSARQGAMNTEAFF.

The CDR3 protein is CASSSSFPLAPRSNEQFF. In DNA form, the CDR3 reads TGTGCCAGCAGCTCTTCTTTTCCACTAGCGCCTAGATCCAATGAGCAGTTCTTC. V gene TRBV7-8 combines with J gene TRBJ2-1; 7 bases agree with TRBD2. Unmatched junction bases numbered 18, after V lost 4 bases and J lost 6 bases. The germline V gene has CDR1 SGHVS and CDR2 FQNEAQ. The CDR3 covers 18 residues.

The rearrangement links TRBV6-2 or TRBV6-3 to TRBJ1-5; D not certain. Germline V lookup: CDR1 MNHEY, CDR2 SVGEGT. Deletions cut 6 bases from V and 3 bases from J, with 15 bases between. This CDR3 region has 15 residues. CDR3 residues: CASRKVDGANQPQHF. DNA of the CDR3: TGTGCCAGCAGAAAGGTTGACGGAGCCAATCAGCCCCAGCATTTT.

V is TRBV20-1 and J is TRBJ2-3, with D unclear. Germline assignment: CDR1 DFQATT and CDR2 SNEGSKA (reference sequence). The V gene lost 2 bases and the J gene lost 4 bases, with 10 bases spanning the gap. The CDR3 is 13 amino acids. Here the CDR3 DNA reads TGCAGTGCTAGATCCTCCGGGCCAGATACGCAGTATTTT. Translating gives CSARSSGPDTQYF.

This clonotype was counted only a few times. V gene TRBV25-1 combines with J gene TRBJ2-1, with 11 bases matching TRBD2. From germline, CDR1 is MGHDK and CDR2 SYGVNS. The CDR3 runs to 16 residues. The J segment lost 7 bases and the V segment lost 2 bases, leaving 7 bases of the junction unmatched. The CDR3 DNA reads as TGTGCCAGCAGTGAAAGGTTAGCGGGAGGGCTTAATGAGCAGTTCTTC. Translation gives CASSERLAGGLNEQFF. Complete variable domain (other parts from reference TRBV25-1 and TRBJ2-1): EADIYQTPRYLVIGTGKKITLECSQTMGHDKMYWYQQDPGMELHLIHYSYGVNSTEKGDLSSESTVSRIRTEHFPLTLESARPSHTSQYLCASSERLAGGLNEQFFGPGTRLTVL.

This clonotype was seen only a few times. The chain uses TRBV5-4 and TRBJ1-6; the match to TRBD1 covers 9 bases. The germline gives CDR1 SGHNT, CDR2 YYREEE (reference sequence). The ends lost 0 bases at V and 8 bases at J; junction bases unmatched: 3. CDR3 size: 15 residues. CDR3: CASSLERDRDSPLHF. The DNA of the CDR3 is TGTGCCAGCAGCTTGGAGAGGGACAGGGATTCACCCCTCCACTTT.

This clonotype was counted at least ten times. This sequence joins TRBV20-1 and TRBJ2-3; possibly TRBD1 or TRBD2 for D (7 bases each). Trimming pared 0 bases from V and 5 bases from J, leaving 24 bases between. The CDR3 runs to 18 residues. Germline V lookup: CDR1 DFQATT, CDR2 SNEGSKA (reference sequence). This chain's CDR3 is CSARDSPRRGRGQDTQYF. The CDR3 DNA reads TGCAGTGCTAGAGATAGCCCCAGGAGGGGGAGGGGGCAAGATACGCAGTATTTT.

The chain has TRBV5-1 and TRBJ2-1; tentatively, D is TRBD1 (5 bases). The germline V gene has CDR1 SGHRS and CDR2 YFSETQ. Trimming removed 0 bases at V and 0 bases at J, with 13 bases between. This CDR3 is built from 17 residues. The DNA for the CDR3 is TGCGCCAGCAGCTTGGTGTCGGGCAGGGTCTCCTACAATGAGCAGTTCTTC. Protein sequence: CASSLVSGRVSYNEQFF.

The chain carries TRBV28 and TRBJ2-2; D call uncertain. The CDR3 consists of 12 residues. V lost 6 bases and J lost 6, with 8 bases in between. Germline V gives CDR1 MDHEN, CDR2 SYDVKM. DNA for the CDR3: TGTGCCAGCAGCAGAAGTGCCGGGGAGCTGTTTTTT. Its protein is CASSRSAGELFF.

With regard to this clonotype: Given the absence of the conserved phenylalanine or tryptophan at the CDR3 end, a read error is likely. The DNA is omitted, as the CDR3 cannot be located on it reliably, and the CDR3 follows TCRdb's listing. The chain uses TRBV15 and TRBJ1-1; the D call in the table, TRBD1, was not verified against the DNA. CDR1 and CDR2 from the germline V gene are LNHNV and YYDKDF (reference sequence). The CDR3 comprises 18 residues, both ends counted. The CDR3 loop is CATAKFGQVNTAGLGDFL.

This clonotype came up a few times. This chain links TRBV3-1 with TRBJ2-7; D is undetermined. V lost 3 bases and J lost 5, with 5 bases in between. Germline CDR1 reads LGHDT; CDR2 reads YNNKEL (reference sequence). The length of the CDR3 is 11 residues. The CDR3 region is CASSQGHEQYF. The CDR3 nucleotides are TGTGCCAGCAGCCAGGGCCACGAGCAGTACTTC.

This clonotype was detected only a few times. The V call is TRBV12-3 or TRBV12-4, the J call TRBJ2-7; 10 bases map to TRBD2. The CDR3 sequence is 15 residues long. Trimming cost V 5 bases and J 4 bases; bases outside gene matches: 8. CDR3 nucleotide sequence: TGTGCCAGCAGTGGTTCTAGCGGGAGTAGTTACGAGCAGTACTTC. Translation gives CASSGSSGSSYEQYF.

The V gene is TRBV29-1, the J gene TRBJ1-1; 7 nucleotides line up with TRBD1. With V trimmed by 7 bases and J by 2 bases, 7 bases remained unmatched. This CDR3 has 13 residues. Germline assignment: CDR1 SQVTM and CDR2 ANQGSEA. The CDR3 nucleotides are TGCAGCGGAGGGACAGCCGAAAACACTGAAGCTTTCTTT. Encoded protein: CSGGTAENTEAFF.

This clonotype appeared a few times. This rearrangement joins TRBV18 to TRBJ2-7; 8 positions match TRBD1. The CDR3 has 13 residues. Germline V gene lookup returns CDR1 KGHSH and CDR2 LQKENI. V lost 8 bases, J lost 7 bases, and 10 bases stayed unmatched. The CDR3 protein is CASTRDRQFEQYF. The CDR3 DNA follows: TGTGCCAGCACCCGGGACAGGCAATTTGAGCAGTACTTC.

This clonotype occurred a few times. This rearrangement joins TRBV29-1 to TRBJ1-3; TRBD1 might be the D (5 bases). Germline assignment: CDR1 SQVTM and CDR2 ANQGSEA. Trimming stripped 6 bases from V and 0 bases from J, with 9 bases between. The CDR3 runs to 13 residues. The CDR3 here is CSVETVSGNTIYF. The CDR3 nucleotides read TGCAGCGTAGAGACAGTCTCTGGAAACACCATATATTTT.

V usage is TRBV7-9 and J usage is TRBJ2-7; 11 bases fit TRBD1. Trimming cost V 5 bases and J 4 bases; bases outside gene matches: 7. CDR3 size: 15 residues. Germline loops: CDR1 SEHNR, CDR2 FQNEAQ (reference sequence). The CDR3 sequence is CASSAGTGGWYEQYF. CDR3 bases: TGTGCCAGCAGCGCCGGGACAGGGGGTTGGTACGAGCAGTACTTC.

This clonotype was detected a few times. V gene TRBV30 combines with J gene TRBJ1-2, with D unresolved. Trimming pared 0 bases from V and 4 bases from J, leaving 6 bases between. Germline CDR1 GTSNPN, CDR2 SVGIG (reference sequence). The CDR3 has 12 amino acids. In DNA, the CDR3 is TGTGCCTGGAGTGTAACCCTCTATGGCTACACCTTC. This sequence encodes CAWSVTLYGYTF. Looking up the rest from reference TRBV30 and TRBJ1-2 gives the full variable domain: SQTIHQWPATLVQPVGSPLSLECTVEGTSNPNLYWYRQAAGRGLQLLFYSVGIGQISSEVPQNLSASRPQDRQFILSSKKLLLSDSGFYLCAWSVTLYGYTFGSGTRLTVV.

Only a few counts were recorded for this clonotype. The chain uses TRBV7-3 and TRBJ2-3; no firm D call. Germline assignment: CDR1 SGHTA and CDR2 FQGTGA. Trimming removed 4 bases from V and 8 bases from J, with 10 bases in between. This CDR3 comprises 12 residues. The CDR3 DNA reads TGTGCCAGCAGCTCAGATCTGGGTACGCAGTATTTT. Its protein is CASSSDLGTQYF.

This chain connects TRBV4-1 to TRBJ2-1; D is ambiguous. Germline values: CDR1 MGHRA, CDR2 YSYEKL. V lost 0 bases and J 0 bases, leaving 9 bases between the germline ends. The CDR3 consists of 16 residues. CDR3 protein: CASSQDPASSYNEQFF. CDR3 coding DNA: TGCGCCAGCAGCCAAGATCCAGCGAGCTCCTACAATGAGCAGTTCTTC.

This chain connects TRBV9 to TRBJ1-2, with no clear D. The CDR3 extends over 15 amino acids. Trimming took off 2 bases at V and 2 bases at J, with 13 bases between the two ends. Per the germline V gene, CDR1 is SGDLS and CDR2 is YYNGEE. CDR3 residues: CASSVRRDSNYGYTF. CDR3 coding DNA: TGTGCCAGCAGCGTGAGGAGGGATTCAAACTATGGCTACACCTTC.

Many counts were recorded for this clonotype. The chain combines TRBV7-9 with TRBJ2-7; D is perhaps TRBD1 (5 bases). V was shortened by 1 base and J by 2 bases, with 9 bases between the two germline ends. CDR3 size: 14 residues. CDR1 and CDR2 from the germline V gene are SEHNR and FQNEAQ (reference sequence). The CDR3 region is CASSLGGGTYEQYF. Written as DNA, the CDR3 is TGTGCCAGCAGCTTAGGGGGCGGAACCTACGAGCAGTACTTC.

A single count supports this clonotype. Germline and junction disagree at one end, which may indicate a read error. V and J are TRBV5-1 and TRBJ2-1; D is possibly TRBD1 (6 bases). The CDR3 runs to 14 residues. The germline CDR1 and CDR2 sequences are SGHRS and YFSETQ. In DNA form, the CDR3 reads TGCGACAGCAGCCGACAGGATGACGGCTATGAGCAGTTCTTC. It specifies CDSSRQDDGYEQFF.